The sequence of this TCR beta chain was determined in a study of human T cells and chemical hapten exposure. Study at large: Yields of TCR per sample differed, chiefly owing to small differences in pooled library volume.

Within the library, unique molecular identifiers were attached to each individual cDNA molecule. Authors' methods: Between 23,224 and 690,600 TCRs appeared in each sample, and the median stood at 95,638. TCRdb re-derived calls from the RACE reads in MiXCR, one entry per CDR3 protein. What appears here as the V and J calls and clone size reflects TCRdb's work, not the paper's. The sample holds under 40,000 distinct CDR3 sequences, 5% to 7% seen once. Time point denoted: patch test 1, 2 weeks after DPC sensitization. Regarding treatment: therapeutic diphenylcyclopropenone sensitization with weekly scalp DPC. Total RNA was isolated from unfractionated whole blood. CDR3 size: 14 residues. The V segment lost 4 bases and the J segment 8 bases; nucleotides outside the gene matches: 3. CDR1 and CDR2 (germline): LGHDT, YNNKEL (reference sequence). This clonotype was seen more than once but under ten times.

This sequence originates from a woman under 40 with alopecia areata. Some clones in this sample may be carry-over from other donors' samples. This chain uses TRBV3-1 with TRBJ1-6; the match to TRBD1 covers 9 bases. The sequences come from whole blood, collected in connection with sensitization to the hapten diphenylcyclopropenone (DPC). CDR3 residues: CASSPGQGDSPLHF. Written as DNA, the CDR3 is TGTGCCAGCAGCCCGGGACAGGGTGATTCACCCCTCCACTTT.